The subject of this entry is one T cell receptor (beta chain). Its matching antigen is unknown. The CDR3 runs to 14 residues. V shed 3 bases, J shed 4 bases, and the junction held 5 bases outside the gene matches. CDR1 and CDR2 (germline): SGHTA, FQGNSA. The entry originates in a study of T cell repertoires in cytomegalovirus infection. General observations from the study: CMV-specific TCR beta clonotypes restricted by HLA-C were the ones dominating the ex vivo response.

MiXCR, applied by TCRdb to the reads, yields one record per CDR3 protein. The sample lists some 30,000 distinct CDR3 sequences; under 20% were seen once. This TCR came from a human donor in good health (CMV status not recorded). Some clones in this sample may be carry-over from other donors' samples. The chain combines TRBV7-2 with TRBJ2-7; TRBD2 matches at 8 bases. Sequenced material: CD8+ T cells from cultured PBMCs, taken from culture after CMV antigen stimulation. CDR3 sequence: CASSFGTRGYEQYF. The CDR3 region has the DNA TGTGCCAGCAGCTTCGGGACTAGGGGGTACGAGCAGTACTTC.